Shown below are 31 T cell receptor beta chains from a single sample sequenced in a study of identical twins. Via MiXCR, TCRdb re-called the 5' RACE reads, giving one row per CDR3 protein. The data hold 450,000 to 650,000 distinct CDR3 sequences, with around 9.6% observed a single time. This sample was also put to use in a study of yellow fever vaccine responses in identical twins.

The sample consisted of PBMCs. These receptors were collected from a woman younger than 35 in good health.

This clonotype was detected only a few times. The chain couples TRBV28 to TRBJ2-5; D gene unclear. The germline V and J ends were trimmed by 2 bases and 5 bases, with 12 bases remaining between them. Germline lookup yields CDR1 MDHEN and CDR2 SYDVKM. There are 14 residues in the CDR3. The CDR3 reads CASSLPPSLETQYF. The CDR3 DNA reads TGTGCCAGCAGTTTACCCCCGAGCCTGGAGACCCAGTACTTC.

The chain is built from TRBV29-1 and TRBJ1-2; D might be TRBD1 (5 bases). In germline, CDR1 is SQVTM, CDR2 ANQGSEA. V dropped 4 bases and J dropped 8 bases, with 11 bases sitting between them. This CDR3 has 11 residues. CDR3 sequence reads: CSVVGEGGYTF. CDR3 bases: TGCAGCGTTGTAGGGGAGGGCGGCTACACCTTC.

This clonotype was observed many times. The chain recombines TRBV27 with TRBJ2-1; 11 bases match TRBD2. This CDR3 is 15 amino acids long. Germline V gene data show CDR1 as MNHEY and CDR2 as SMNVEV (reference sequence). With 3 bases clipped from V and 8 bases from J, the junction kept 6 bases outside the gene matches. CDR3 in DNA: TGTGCCAGCAGTTTGTTAGTAGCGGGAGGGCATGAGCAGTTCTTC. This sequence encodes CASSLLVAGGHEQFF.

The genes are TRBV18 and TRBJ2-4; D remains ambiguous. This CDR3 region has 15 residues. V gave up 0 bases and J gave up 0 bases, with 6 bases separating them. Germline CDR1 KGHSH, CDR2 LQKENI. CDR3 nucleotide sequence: TGTGCCAGCTCACCACCACAGAGAGCCAAAAACATTCAGTACTTC. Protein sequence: CASSPPQRAKNIQYF.

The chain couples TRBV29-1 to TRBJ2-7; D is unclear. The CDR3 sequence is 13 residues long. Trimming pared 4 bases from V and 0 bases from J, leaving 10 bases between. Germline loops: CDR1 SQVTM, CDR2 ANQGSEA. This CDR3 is CSVVMASSYEQYF. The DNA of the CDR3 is TGCAGCGTTGTAATGGCGAGCTCCTACGAGCAGTACTTC.

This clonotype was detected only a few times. CDR3 sequence reads: CASNRDSISDTQYF. The DNA of the CDR3 is TGCGCCAGCAACCGGGACAGTATCTCAGATACGCAGTATTTT. This chain joins TRBV5-1 and TRBJ2-3; 7 bases line up with TRBD1. CDR1 is SGHRS, CDR2 YFSETQ, per germline. The ends lost 6 bases at V and 4 bases at J; junction bases unmatched: 8. The CDR3 totals 14 residues.

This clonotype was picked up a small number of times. The CDR3 region has the DNA TGCAGTGCCGTAACTAGCCCGCCTTACAATGAGCAGTTCTTC. Translation: CSAVTSPPYNEQFF. This rearrangement joins TRBV20-1 to TRBJ2-1, with D tentatively TRBD2 (6 bases). The CDR3 runs 14 residues. Deletions cut 6 bases from V and 4 bases from J, with 16 bases between. The germline CDR1 and CDR2 sequences are DFQATT and SNEGSKA (reference sequence).

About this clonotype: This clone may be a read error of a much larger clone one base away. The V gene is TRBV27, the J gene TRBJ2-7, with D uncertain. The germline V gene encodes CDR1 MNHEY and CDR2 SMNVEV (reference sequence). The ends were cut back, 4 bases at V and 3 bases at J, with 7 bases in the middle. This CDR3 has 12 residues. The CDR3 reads CASSSHGYEQYF. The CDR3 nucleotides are TGTGCCAGCAGTTCCCACGGCTACGAGCAGTACTTC.

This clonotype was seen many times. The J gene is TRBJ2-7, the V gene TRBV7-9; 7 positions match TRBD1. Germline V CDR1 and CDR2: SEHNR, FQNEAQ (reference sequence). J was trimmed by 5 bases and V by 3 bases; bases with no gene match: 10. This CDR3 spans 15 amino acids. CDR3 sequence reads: CASSFDRADIHEQYF. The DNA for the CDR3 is TGTGCCAGCAGCTTTGACAGGGCCGATATCCACGAGCAGTACTTC.

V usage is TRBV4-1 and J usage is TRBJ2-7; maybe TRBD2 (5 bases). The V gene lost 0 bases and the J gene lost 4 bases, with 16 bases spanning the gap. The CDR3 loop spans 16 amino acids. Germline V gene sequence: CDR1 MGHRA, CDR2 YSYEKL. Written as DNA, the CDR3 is TGCGCCAGCAGCCAAGATAGGGTTGGGAGAATTTACGAGCAGTACTTC. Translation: CASSQDRVGRIYEQYF.

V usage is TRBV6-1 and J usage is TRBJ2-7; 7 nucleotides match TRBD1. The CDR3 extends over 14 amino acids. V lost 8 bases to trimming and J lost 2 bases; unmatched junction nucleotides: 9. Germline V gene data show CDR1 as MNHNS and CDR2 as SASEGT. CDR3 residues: CASGGQGVAYEQYF. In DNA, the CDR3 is TGTGCCAGCGGGGGCCAGGGGGTTGCCTACGAGCAGTACTTC.

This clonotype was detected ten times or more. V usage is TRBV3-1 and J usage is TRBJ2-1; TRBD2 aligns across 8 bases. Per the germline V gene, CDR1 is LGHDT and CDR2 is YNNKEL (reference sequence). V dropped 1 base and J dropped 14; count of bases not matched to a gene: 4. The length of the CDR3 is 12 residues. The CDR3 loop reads CASSQGTSREFF. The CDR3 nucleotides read TGTGCCAGCAGCCAAGGGACTAGCAGGGAGTTCTTC.

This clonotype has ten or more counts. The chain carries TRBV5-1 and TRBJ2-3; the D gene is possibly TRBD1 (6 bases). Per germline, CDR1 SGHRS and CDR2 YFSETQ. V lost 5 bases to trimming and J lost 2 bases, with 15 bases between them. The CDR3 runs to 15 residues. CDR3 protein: CASSLQGLITDTQYF. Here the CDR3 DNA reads TGCGCCAGCAGTCTACAGGGCCTCATCACAGATACGCAGTATTTT.

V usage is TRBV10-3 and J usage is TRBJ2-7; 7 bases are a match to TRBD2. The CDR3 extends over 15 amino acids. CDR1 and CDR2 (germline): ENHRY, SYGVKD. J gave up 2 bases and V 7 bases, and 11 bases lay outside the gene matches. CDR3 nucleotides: TGTGCCATCATGGGGGAACTAGCGAGGGCCTACGAGCAGTACTTC. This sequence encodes CAIMGELARAYEQYF.

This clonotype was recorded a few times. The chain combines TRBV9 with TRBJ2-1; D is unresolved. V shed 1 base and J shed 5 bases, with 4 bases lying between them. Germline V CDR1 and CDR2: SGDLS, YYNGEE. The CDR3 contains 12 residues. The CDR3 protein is CASSVTDNEQFF. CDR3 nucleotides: TGTGCCAGCAGCGTAACCGACAATGAGCAGTTCTTC.

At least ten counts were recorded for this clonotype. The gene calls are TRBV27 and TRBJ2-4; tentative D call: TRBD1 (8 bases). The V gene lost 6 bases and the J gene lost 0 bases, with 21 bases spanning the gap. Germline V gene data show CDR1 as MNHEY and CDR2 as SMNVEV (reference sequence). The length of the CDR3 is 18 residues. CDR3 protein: CASSTGGGSGEAKNIQYF. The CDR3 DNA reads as TGTGCCAGCAGCACAGGGGGGGGTAGTGGGGAAGCCAAAAACATTCAGTACTTC.

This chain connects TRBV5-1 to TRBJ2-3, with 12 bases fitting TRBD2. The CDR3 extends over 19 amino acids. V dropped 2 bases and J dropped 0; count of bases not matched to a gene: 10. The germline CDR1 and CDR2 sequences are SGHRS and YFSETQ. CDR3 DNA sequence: TGCGCCAGCAGCTTAGAAAGACTAGCGGGGGAGGGAAGCACAGATACGCAGTATTTT. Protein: CASSLERLAGEGSTDTQYF.

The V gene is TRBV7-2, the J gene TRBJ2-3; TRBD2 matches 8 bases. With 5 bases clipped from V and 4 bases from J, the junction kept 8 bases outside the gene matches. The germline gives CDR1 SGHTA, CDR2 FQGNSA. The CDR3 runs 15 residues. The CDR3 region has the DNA TGTGCCAGCAGCCCCGGGGGGGATAGCTCAGATACGCAGTATTTT. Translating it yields CASSPGGDSSDTQYF.

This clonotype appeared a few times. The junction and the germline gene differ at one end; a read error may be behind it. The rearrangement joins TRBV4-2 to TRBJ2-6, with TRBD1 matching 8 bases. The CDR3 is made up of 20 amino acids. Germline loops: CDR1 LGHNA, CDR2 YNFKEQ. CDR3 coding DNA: TGTGCCAGCGGCCAATTCCGGGACAGGTTCGGAAGGACTGGGGCCAACGTCCTGACTTTC. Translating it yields CASGQFRDRFGRTGANVLTF.

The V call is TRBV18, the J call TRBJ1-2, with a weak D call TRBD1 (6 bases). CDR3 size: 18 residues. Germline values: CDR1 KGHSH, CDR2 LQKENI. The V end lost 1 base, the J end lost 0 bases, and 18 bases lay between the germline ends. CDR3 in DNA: TGTGCCAGCTCACCACTCGGGACGGGACACCAATCTAACTATGGCTACACCTTC. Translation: CASSPLGTGHQSNYGYTF.

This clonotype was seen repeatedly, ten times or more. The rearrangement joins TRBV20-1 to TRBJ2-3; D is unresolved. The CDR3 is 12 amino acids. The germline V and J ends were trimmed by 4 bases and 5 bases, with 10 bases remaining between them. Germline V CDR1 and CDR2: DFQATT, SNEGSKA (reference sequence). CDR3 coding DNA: TGCAGTGCTACCTACAGCCGAGATACGCAGTATTTT. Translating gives CSATYSRDTQYF.

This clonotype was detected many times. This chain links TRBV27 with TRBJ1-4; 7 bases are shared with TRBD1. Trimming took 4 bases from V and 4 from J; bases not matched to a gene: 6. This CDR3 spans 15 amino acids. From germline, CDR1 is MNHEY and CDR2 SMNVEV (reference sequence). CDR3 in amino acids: CASSSTGADNEKLFF. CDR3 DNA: TGTGCCAGCAGTTCTACAGGGGCGGATAATGAAAAACTGTTTTTT.

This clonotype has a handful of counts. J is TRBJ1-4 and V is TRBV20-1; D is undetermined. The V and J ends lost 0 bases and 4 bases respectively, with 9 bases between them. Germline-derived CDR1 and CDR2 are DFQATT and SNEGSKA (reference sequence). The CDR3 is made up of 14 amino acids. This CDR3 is CSARDGSNNEKLFF. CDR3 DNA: TGCAGTGCTAGAGATGGCAGTAATAATGAAAAACTGTTTTTT.

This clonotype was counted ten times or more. CDR3 coding DNA: TGTGCCAGCAGGCCAAGGGAGACCCAGTACTTC. It encodes CASRPRETQYF. J is TRBJ2-5 and V is TRBV28; D remains ambiguous. The germline CDR1 and CDR2 sequences are MDHEN and SYDVKM. V lost 6 bases and J 5 bases, leaving 7 bases between the germline ends. This CDR3 contains 11 residues. Based on the CDR3 plus reference TRBV28 and TRBJ2-5, the full variable domain is DVKVTQSSRYLVKRTGEKVFLECVQDMDHENMFWYRQDPGLGLRLIYFSYDVKMKEKGDIPEGYSVSREKKERFSLILESASTNQTSMYLCASRPRETQYFGPGTRLLVL.

The CDR3 sequence is CSARLTSGGAYNEQFF. In DNA, the CDR3 is TGCAGTGCTAGACTCACTAGCGGGGGGGCCTACAATGAGCAGTTCTTC. The V gene is TRBV20-1, the J gene TRBJ2-1, with 13 bases matching TRBD2. The CDR3 runs to 16 residues. Looked up from germline, CDR1 is DFQATT and CDR2 is SNEGSKA (reference sequence). Trimming at V came to 2 bases and at J to 2 bases, leaving 3 bases not matched to a gene.

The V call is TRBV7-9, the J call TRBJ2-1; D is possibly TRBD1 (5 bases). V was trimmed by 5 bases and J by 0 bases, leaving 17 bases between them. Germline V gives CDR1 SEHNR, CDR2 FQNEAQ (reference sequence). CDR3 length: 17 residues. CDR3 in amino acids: CASSPRVLSNSYNEQFF. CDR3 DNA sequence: TGTGCCAGCAGCCCCAGGGTGTTGAGTAACTCCTACAATGAGCAGTTCTTC.

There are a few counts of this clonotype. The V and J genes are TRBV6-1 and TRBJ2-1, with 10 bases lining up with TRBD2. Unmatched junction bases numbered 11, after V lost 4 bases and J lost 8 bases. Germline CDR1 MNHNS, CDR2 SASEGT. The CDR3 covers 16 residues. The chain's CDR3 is CASSARGAGGLDEQFF. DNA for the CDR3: TGTGCCAGCAGTGCACGGGGAGCGGGGGGGTTGGATGAGCAGTTCTTC.

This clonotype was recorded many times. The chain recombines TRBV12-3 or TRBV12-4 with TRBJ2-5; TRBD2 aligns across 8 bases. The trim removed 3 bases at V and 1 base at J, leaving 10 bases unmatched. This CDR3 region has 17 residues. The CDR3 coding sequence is TGTGCCAGCAGTTTTTTGGGGGTAGCGGGAACCCAAGAGACCCAGTACTTC. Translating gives CASSFLGVAGTQETQYF.

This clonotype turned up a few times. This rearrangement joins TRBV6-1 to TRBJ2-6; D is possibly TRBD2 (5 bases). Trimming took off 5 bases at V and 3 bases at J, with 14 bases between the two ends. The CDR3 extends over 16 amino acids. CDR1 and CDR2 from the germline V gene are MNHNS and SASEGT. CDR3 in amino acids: CASSRTGVSGANVLTF. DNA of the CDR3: TGTGCCAGCAGTCGGACTGGGGTGAGTGGGGCCAACGTCCTGACTTTC.

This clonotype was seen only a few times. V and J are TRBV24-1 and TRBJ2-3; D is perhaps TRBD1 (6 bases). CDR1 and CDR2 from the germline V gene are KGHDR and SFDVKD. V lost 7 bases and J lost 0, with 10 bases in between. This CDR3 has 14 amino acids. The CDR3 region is CATRGGPSTDTQYF. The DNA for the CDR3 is TGTGCCACCAGAGGGGGTCCTAGCACAGATACGCAGTATTTT.

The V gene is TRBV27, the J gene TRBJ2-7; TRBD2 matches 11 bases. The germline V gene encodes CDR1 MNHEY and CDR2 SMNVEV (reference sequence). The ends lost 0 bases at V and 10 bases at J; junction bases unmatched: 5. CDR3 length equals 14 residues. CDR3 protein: CASSLSPGLAGQYF. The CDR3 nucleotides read TGTGCCAGCAGTTTATCGCCCGGACTAGCGGGCCAGTACTTC.